This T cell receptor (beta chain) was obtained from a study of blood T cell repertoires in COVID-19. Overall study context: From the United States, Italy and Spain came samples of acute and convalescent COVID-19.

This CDR3 has 13 residues. The germline CDR1 and CDR2 sequences are SGHRS and YFSETQ. Trimming took off 1 base at V and 2 bases at J, with 3 bases between the two ends. Authors' methods: Cell counts per sample came from amplifying reference gene primers. Clones were read by immunoSEQ multiplex PCR, and TCRdb kept only the in-frame ones, dropping some. The DNA was the basis for D and trimming; V, J and clone size are from that table. The sample yields roughly 140,000 clones, under 90% seen once. The chain couples TRBV5-1 to TRBJ2-2, with D uncertain. Input material: peripheral blood. This clonotype was obtained from a woman aged 80 or over in a cohort sampled during active or convalescent COVID-19. The chain's CDR3 is CASSLLNTGELFF. For the CDR3, the DNA is TGCGCCAGCAGCTTGTTAAACACCGGGGAGCTGTTTTTT. The complete variable domain, with remaining parts taken from reference TRBV5-1 and TRBJ2-2, reads KAGVTQTPRYLIKTRGQQVTLSCSPISGHRSVSWYQQTPGQGLQFLFEYFSETQRNKGNFPGRFSGRQFSNSRSEMNVSTLELGDSALYLCASSLLNTGELFFGEGSRLTVL.